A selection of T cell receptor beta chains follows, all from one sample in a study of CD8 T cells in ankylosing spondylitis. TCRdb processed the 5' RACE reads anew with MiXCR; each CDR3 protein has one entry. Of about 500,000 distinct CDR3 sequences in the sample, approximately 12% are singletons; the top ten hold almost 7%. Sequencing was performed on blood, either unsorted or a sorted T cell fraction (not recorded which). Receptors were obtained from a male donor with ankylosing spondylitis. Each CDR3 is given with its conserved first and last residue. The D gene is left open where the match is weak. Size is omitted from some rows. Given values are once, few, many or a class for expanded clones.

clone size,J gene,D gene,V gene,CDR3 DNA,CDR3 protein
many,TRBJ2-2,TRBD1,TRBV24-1,TGTGCCACCAGTGTCCAAACCGGGACAGCAAACACCGGGGAGCTGTTTTTT,CATSVQTGTANTGELFF
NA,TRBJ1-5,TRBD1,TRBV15,TGTGCCACCAGCAGACTTCAGGGACAGGCTTCGCATTTT,CATSRLQGQASHF
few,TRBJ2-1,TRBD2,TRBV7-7,TGTGCCAGCAGCTCCGGACTAGCGGGGGTTAGGAATGAGCAGTTCTTC,CASSSGLAGVRNEQFF
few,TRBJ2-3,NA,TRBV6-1,TGTGCCAGCAGTGAAGCGGGAGCAGCAGATACGCAGTATTTT,CASSEAGAADTQYF
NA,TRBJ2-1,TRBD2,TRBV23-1,TGCGCCAGCAGTCAATCTCCACTAGCGGGAGGGCCTGGCAATGAGCAGTTCTTC,CASSQSPLAGGPGNEQFF
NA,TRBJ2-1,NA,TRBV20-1,TGCTCCGCCGCGTGGGGAAATGAGCAGTTCTTC,CSAAWGNEQFF
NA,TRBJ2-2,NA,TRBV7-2,TGTGCCAGCAGCTTGTTTACAAGGGCCGGGGAGCTGTTTTTT,CASSLFTRAGELFF
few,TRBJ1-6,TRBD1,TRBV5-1,TGCGCCAGCAGCTTGGGGCACGGGACAGGGACGGGCTCACCCCTCCACTTT,CASSLGHGTGTGSPLHF
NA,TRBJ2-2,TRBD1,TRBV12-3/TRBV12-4,TGTGCCAGCAACCCGGGACAGGGGTTTGGCGGGGAGCTGTTTTTT,CASNPGQGFGGELFF
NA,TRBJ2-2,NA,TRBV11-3,TGTGCCAGCAGCTTTGGGGGGCGAGTAACCGGGGAGCTGTTTTTT,CASSFGGRVTGELFF
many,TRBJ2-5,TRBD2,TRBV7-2,TGTGCCAGCAGTTCGGGACTAGTGTACCAAGAGACCCAGTACTTC,CASSSGLVYQETQYF
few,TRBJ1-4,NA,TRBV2,TGTGCCAGCAGCGGAGGGAGCCCTCGGGGTACTAATGAAAAACTGTTTTTT,CASSGGSPRGTNEKLFF
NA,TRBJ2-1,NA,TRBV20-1,TGCAGACCCTCCGGAAGCGGAACTCCCTACAATGAGCAGTTCTTC,CRPSGSGTPYNEQFF
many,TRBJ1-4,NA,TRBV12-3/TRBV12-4,TGTGCCAGCCTAAGGACACAACTGACGGGGAATGAAAAACTGTTTTTT,CASLRTQLTGNEKLFF
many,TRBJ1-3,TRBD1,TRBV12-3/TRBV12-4,TGTGCCAGCAGTTCCGGGACAGTCTCTGGAAACACCATATATTTT,CASSSGTVSGNTIYF
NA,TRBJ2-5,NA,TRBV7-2,TGTACCAGCAGCCCAGAACAGGGTTTAAAGACCCAGTACTTC,CTSSPEQGLKTQYF
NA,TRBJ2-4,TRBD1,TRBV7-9,TGTGCCAGCAGCTTAGCGGGGACAGCCAGAGACATTCAGTACTTC,CASSLAGTARDIQYF
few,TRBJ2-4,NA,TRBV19,TGTGCCAGTAGTATGCTTAACGGGGACAAAAACATTCAGTACTTC,CASSMLNGDKNIQYF
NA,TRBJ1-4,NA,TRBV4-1,TGCGCCAGCAGCCAAGGGGGGGGTGAGAAAAAACTGTTTTTT,CASSQGGGEKKLFF
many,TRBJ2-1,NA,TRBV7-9,TGTGCCAGCAGCCCTGGGGGAAACTACAATGAGCAGTTCTTC,CASSPGGNYNEQFF
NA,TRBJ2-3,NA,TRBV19,TGTGCCAGTAGTAGAGAGACACTCTACACAGATACGCAGTATTTT,CASSRETLYTDTQYF
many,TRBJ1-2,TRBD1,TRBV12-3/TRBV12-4,TGTGCCAGCAGTCCTCCGAGGGGGCCGGCCTATGGCTACACCTTC,CASSPPRGPAYGYTF
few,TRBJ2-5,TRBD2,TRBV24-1,TGTGCCACCAGTGACCCAGACTATAGCGGGACAGAGACCCAGTACTTC,CATSDPDYSGTETQYF
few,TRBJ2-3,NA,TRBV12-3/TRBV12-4,TGTGCCAGCAGTCCTAAGGGGCCGGGACCTCACAGCACAGATACGCAGTATTTT,CASSPKGPGPHSTDTQYF
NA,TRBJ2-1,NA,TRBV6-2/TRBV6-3,TGTGCCAGCAGTTACGGTCTAGGCAGGGGGGACGATGAGCAGTTCTTC,CASSYGLGRGDDEQFF
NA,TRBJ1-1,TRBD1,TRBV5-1,TGCGCCAGCAGCTTGGAAGGGACAGGGGTGTCGTGGGCTTTCTTT,CASSLEGTGVSWAFF
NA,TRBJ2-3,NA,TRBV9,TGTGCCAGCAGCGTAGGGGTGACTAGCACAGATACGCAGTATTTT,CASSVGVTSTDTQYF
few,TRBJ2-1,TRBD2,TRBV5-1,TGCGCCAGCAGCTTGGATCGAGGAGGGACTAGCGGGAGCAGGGGGCAGTTCTTC,CASSLDRGGTSGSRGQFF
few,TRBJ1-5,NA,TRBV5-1,TGCGCCAGCAGCTTCACAACTGATCAGCCCCAGCATTTT,CASSFTTDQPQHF
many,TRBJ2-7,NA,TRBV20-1,TGCAGTGCCGGAAGAAATACCGGACGATCGGAAAACGAGCAGTACTTC,CSAGRNTGRSENEQYF
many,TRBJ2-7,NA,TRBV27,TGTGCCAGCAGTTTCAGCGAAACCTACGAGCAGTACTTC,CASSFSETYEQYF
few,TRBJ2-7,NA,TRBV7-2,TGTGCCAGCAGCGCTATCGCCGGGAAGGGACTCGAGCAGTACTTC,CASSAIAGKGLEQYF
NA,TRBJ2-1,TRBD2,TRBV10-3,TGTGCCATCAGCCTCCTAGCGGGAGTACACAATGAGCAGTTCTTC,CAISLLAGVHNEQFF
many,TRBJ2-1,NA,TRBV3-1,TGTGCCAGCAGCCAATGGGGGCGGGAATCCTACAATGAGCAGTTCTTC,CASSQWGRESYNEQFF
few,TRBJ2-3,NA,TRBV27,TGTGCCAGCAGTTGGGCCCCGACTAGGAGTACAGATACGCAGTATTTT,CASSWAPTRSTDTQYF
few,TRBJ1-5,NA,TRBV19,TGTGCCAGTACCCCCCAGGGTGATCAGCCCCAGCATTTT,CASTPQGDQPQHF
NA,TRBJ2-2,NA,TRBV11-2,TGTGCCAGCAGCTTAAGGCCGCGACAGGTCACCGGGGAGCTGTTTTTT,CASSLRPRQVTGELFF
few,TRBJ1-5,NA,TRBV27,TGTGCCAGCAAATCCCGTGAGGACGTCCCTCCCCAGCATTTT,CASKSREDVPPQHF
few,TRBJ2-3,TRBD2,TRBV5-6,TGTGCCAGCAGCTTGCCGACTAGCGGGATCTCCACAGATACGCAGTATTTT,CASSLPTSGISTDTQYF
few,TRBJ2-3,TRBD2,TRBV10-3,TGTGCCATCAAAACCGGGAGGGCCTTCGGAGATACGCAGTATTTT,CAIKTGRAFGDTQYF
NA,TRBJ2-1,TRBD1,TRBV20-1,TGCAGTGCTATTCGGACAGGATTACCCTACAATGAGCAGTTCTTC,CSAIRTGLPYNEQFF
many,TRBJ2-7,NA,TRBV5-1,TGCGCCAGCAGCTTGACAGGGATAAACGAGCAGTACTTC,CASSLTGINEQYF
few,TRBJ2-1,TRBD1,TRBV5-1,TGCGCCAGCAGCTTGCTCGGGACAGGGAGGCCCAATGAGCAGTTCTTC,CASSLLGTGRPNEQFF
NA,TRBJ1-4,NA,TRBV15,TGTGCCACCAGCAGGTTTACAGGAGCAACTAATGAAAAACTGTTTTTT,CATSRFTGATNEKLFF
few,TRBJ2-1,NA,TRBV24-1,TGTGCCACCAGGGACAGAGGGGCCTACAATGAGCAGTTCTTC,CATRDRGAYNEQFF
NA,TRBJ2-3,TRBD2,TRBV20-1,TGCAGTGCTAGTTCGGGCGGGAGTTTAGATACGCAGTATTTT,CSASSGGSLDTQYF
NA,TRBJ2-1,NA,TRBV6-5,TGTGCCAGCAGTTACGGCAAGGGGGGAGGGCGCTCCTACAATGAGCAGTTCTTC,CASSYGKGGGRSYNEQFF
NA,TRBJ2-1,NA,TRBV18,TGTGCCAGCTCACCAATCGTCACCAACGAGCAGTTCTTC,CASSPIVTNEQFF
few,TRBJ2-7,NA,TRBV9,TGTGCCAGCAGTAGGGAGGAGGGCGAGCAGTACTTC,CASSREEGEQYF
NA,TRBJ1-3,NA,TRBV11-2,TGTGCCAGCAGCTCATCACCGGATTACTCTGGAAACACCATATATTTT,CASSSSPDYSGNTIYF